This passage covers 14 T cell receptor beta chains from one sample sequenced in a study of Graves' ophthalmopathy and Graves' hyperthyroidism. For repertoire sequencing, the TCR beta CDR3 regions were amplified from RNA transcripts. The first round was an RT-PCR with HTBI primers, and the second round was a multiplex PCR. In TCRdb, the multiplex PCR reads were re-called with MiXCR into one record per CDR3 protein. The table lists roughly 350,000 distinct CDR3 sequences, roughly a sixth of them singletons. Sequencing was performed on peripheral blood. These receptors were obtained from an adult woman with stable Graves' hyperthyroidism.

This clonotype was seen repeatedly, ten times or more. J is TRBJ2-4 and V is TRBV7-2, with D uncertain. V was trimmed by 2 bases and J by 15 bases, leaving 14 bases between them. This CDR3 comprises 12 residues. Germline V gene sequence: CDR1 SGHTA, CDR2 FQGNSA. CDR3 sequence reads: CASSLLGSSPYF. The CDR3 DNA is TGTGCCAGCAGCTTACTAGGCAGCTCACCGTACTTC.

The V gene is TRBV11-2, the J gene TRBJ1-1; no clear D gene. The CDR3 has 13 amino acids. Germline V gene lookup returns CDR1 SGHAT and CDR2 FQNNGV. V was clipped by 6 bases and J by 6 bases, with 14 bases between them. In DNA form, the CDR3 reads TGTGCCAGCAGTCCTAGTCCGGGCGCTGAAGCTTTCTTT. It yields the protein CASSPSPGAEAFF.

This clonotype was seen ten or more times. The chain has TRBV20-1 and TRBJ1-6; 9 nucleotides line up with TRBD1. The CDR3 spans 18 residues. Per the germline V gene, CDR1 is DFQATT and CDR2 is SNEGSKA (reference sequence). Trimming took 0 bases from V and 6 from J; bases not matched to a gene: 12. CDR3 sequence reads: CSARDLPGTGLFNSPLHF. As DNA, the CDR3 is TGCAGTGCTAGAGACCTACCCGGGACAGGGTTATTTAATTCACCCCTCCACTTT.

This clonotype was counted at least ten times. The chain recombines TRBV12-3 or TRBV12-4 with TRBJ1-5, with 8 bases aligning to TRBD1. After removal of 5 bases from V and 10 bases from J, the junction contained 10 bases not matched to a gene. The CDR3 length is 14 residues. DNA of the CDR3: TGTGCCAGCAGTCCCGGACAGGGTCTTTCCCCCCAGCATTTT. Protein sequence: CASSPGQGLSPQHF.

This clonotype was counted many times. V usage is TRBV5-1 and J usage is TRBJ2-5, with D unclear. The germline V gene encodes CDR1 SGHRS and CDR2 YFSETQ. The CDR3 length is 15 residues. Trimming removed 5 bases from V and 3 bases from J, with 17 bases in between. CDR3 residues: CASSFDTTLKETQYF. CDR3 nucleotides: TGCGCCAGCAGTTTCGACACAACCCTAAAAGAGACCCAGTACTTC.

This chain links TRBV30 with TRBJ2-7; D is possibly TRBD2 (5 bases). V lost 3 bases and J lost 3, with 12 bases in between. Germline assignment: CDR1 GTSNPN and CDR2 SVGIG (reference sequence). The CDR3 loop spans 13 amino acids. The CDR3 sequence is CAWSGGPFYEQYF. The CDR3 nucleotides are TGTGCCTGGAGCGGCGGGCCATTCTACGAGCAGTACTTC.

This clonotype showed up many times. The chain couples TRBV12-3 or TRBV12-4 to TRBJ2-5; 11 bases line up with TRBD2. This CDR3 comprises 17 residues. The ends lost 2 bases at V and 4 bases at J; junction bases unmatched: 9. CDR3 nucleotide sequence: TGTGCCAGCAGTTTAACTAGCGGGAGTTCTCAAAGAGAGACCCAGTACTTC. Protein product: CASSLTSGSSQRETQYF.

On this clonotype itself: A much bigger clone sits one base away, suggesting this may be a read error. CDR3 nucleotides: TGTGCCAGTAGTCCCGGGACGGGAGGCTACACCTTC. Its translation is CASSPGTGGYTF. The chain joins TRBV19 to TRBJ1-2; possibly TRBD1 for D (5 bases). The CDR3 is made up of 12 amino acids. The V end lost 5 bases, the J end lost 8 bases, and 12 bases lay between the germline ends. Germline loops: CDR1 LNHDA, CDR2 SQIVND (reference sequence).

This clonotype has a count of ten or more. The chain has TRBV12-3 or TRBV12-4 and TRBJ1-5; 10 nucleotides match TRBD1. The junction had 7 bases not matched to a gene; V was cut back by 6 bases and J by 2 bases. CDR3 size: 16 residues. The CDR3 sequence: CASRGGGTGGNQPQHF. For the CDR3, the DNA is TGTGCCAGCAGGGGTGGAGGGACAGGGGGCAATCAGCCCCAGCATTTT.

This clonotype was detected ten times or more. The genes are TRBV4-1 and TRBJ1-3; no clear D. The germline V and J ends were trimmed by 0 bases and 0 bases, with 6 bases remaining between them. This CDR3 is 15 amino acids long. The germline gives CDR1 MGHRA, CDR2 YSYEKL. CDR3 sequence reads: CASSQDRTSGNTIYF. CDR3 coding DNA: TGCGCCAGCAGCCAAGACAGGACCTCTGGAAACACCATATATTTT.

At least ten counts were recorded for this clonotype. The genes are TRBV4-1 and TRBJ1-2; D gene unclear. Germline loops: CDR1 MGHRA, CDR2 YSYEKL. Trimming pared 0 bases from V and 4 bases from J, leaving 12 bases between. This CDR3 has 15 amino acids. CDR3 protein: CASSQDNNKIYGYTF. The CDR3 DNA reads TGCGCCAGCAGCCAAGATAACAACAAAATCTATGGCTACACCTTC.

This clonotype has a count of ten or more. The CDR3 DNA is TGCGCCAGCAGTCAAACTAGCGGGAGAATGTACGAGCAGTACTTC. It yields the protein CASSQTSGRMYEQYF. The genes are TRBV4-1 and TRBJ2-7, with 11 nucleotides matching TRBD2. Germline CDR1 and CDR2: MGHRA and YSYEKL. CDR3 size: 15 residues. Trimming at V came to 6 bases and at J to 4 bases, leaving 8 bases not matched to a gene.

CDR3 DNA: TGTGCCAGCAGTTCGGAACGGACTCGCTATAATTCACCCCTCCACTTT. Its protein is CASSSERTRYNSPLHF. The chain carries TRBV28 and TRBJ1-6; no firm D call. Trimming took off 4 bases at V and 3 bases at J, with 13 bases between the two ends. The CDR3 consists of 16 residues. CDR1 is MDHEN, CDR2 SYDVKM, per germline.

This clonotype was counted many times. The gene calls are TRBV7-9 and TRBJ1-2; no reliable D call. The CDR3 has 13 amino acids. Germline assignment: CDR1 SEHNR and CDR2 FQNEAQ (reference sequence). Trimming took 3 bases from V and 6 from J, leaving 11 bases between them. The CDR3 DNA sequence: TGTGCCAGCAGCTTTACGCCGGCCAATGGCTACACCTTC. It translates to CASSFTPANGYTF.